The source of this TCR beta chain is a study of shared clonotypes between healthy human individuals. Study-level background: Ranging from 18 to 49 in age, donors were two women and a few men. Three plates each covered CD4 naive and memory; CD8 naive two, CD8 memory one.

V shed 1 base, J shed 1 base, and the junction held 6 bases outside the gene matches. The CDR3 runs to 17 residues. Germline V CDR1 and CDR2: KGHSH, LQKENI. Findings and limits, study-wide: Since donors were few, the genetic and exposure-history diversity represented was limited.

Remarks on this clone: The antigen is unknown.

Profiled with immunoSEQ multiplex PCR; TCRdb holds only in-frame clones, not every one. The sample includes 1.6 million or so clones, approximately 96% of them seen just once. Sequenced: naive CD4+ T cells sorted from blood. Subset of the sample: CD45RA+ positively selected. This receptor was identified in a man in his thirties or forties in good health. The chain joins TRBV18 to TRBJ2-2; 7 nucleotides line up with TRBD1. CDR3 sequence (DNA): TGTGCCAGCTCACCACAGAGACAGGGCTTGAACACCGGGGAGCTGTTTTTT. As protein: CASSPQRQGLNTGELFF.